These 6 T cell receptor beta chains share one sample of origin, sequenced in a study of blood T cell repertoires in COVID-19 (dated by TCRdb to the early 2020s). The method was the immunoSEQ multiplex PCR assay. Imported from immuneACCESS, the table was reduced by TCRdb to in-frame sequences with V and J called. These copies leave out some clones; in studies compared against another copy, an unresolved V gene accounts for under half, and the cause of the remainder is not known. Across this sample there are roughly 80,000 clones, with 75% to 90% seen only once. Clones ranked in the top ten supply roughly 12% of the sample. The sample consisted of peripheral blood. Receptors originate from a human donor in a cohort sampled during active COVID-19.

The rearrangement joins TRBV28 to TRBJ2-1, with D tentatively TRBD2 (6 bases). The V end lost 4 bases, the J end lost 7 bases, and 20 bases lay between the germline ends. CDR1 is MDHEN and CDR2 is SYDVKM in the germline V gene. The CDR3 runs to 16 residues. CDR3 sequence (DNA): TGTGCCAGCAGTTCAACTAGCCTGCCTATGGGGAATGAGCAGTTCTTC. Protein: CASSSTSLPMGNEQFF.

The rearrangement links TRBV6-5 to TRBJ1-1; 8 bases agree with TRBD1. V trimming: 6 bases; J trimming: 8 bases; junction bases outside the gene matches: 8. Germline V gene lookup returns CDR1 MNHEY and CDR2 SVGAGI. This CDR3 spans 13 amino acids. The CDR3 DNA is TGTGCCAGCAGGAGGGACAGGACCATCGAAGCTTTCTTT. This codes for CASRRDRTIEAFF.

This clone was detected once. The V call is TRBV5-6, the J call TRBJ1-5; 7 bases align to TRBD1. The germline gives CDR1 SGHDT, CDR2 YYEEEE. CDR3 size: 15 residues. Losses at the gene ends were 0 bases for V and 7 bases for J; bases not matched to a gene: 7. In DNA, the CDR3 is TGTGCCAGCAGCTTGGGACAGGGAATCGACCAGCCCCAGCATTTT. It encodes CASSLGQGIDQPQHF.

This rearrangement joins TRBV19 to TRBJ1-2, with 8 bases matching TRBD1. In germline, CDR1 is LNHDA, CDR2 SQIVND (reference sequence). This CDR3 has 15 amino acids. V was clipped by 6 bases and J by 3 bases; unmatched bases: 9. The CDR3 DNA sequence: TGTGCCAGTAGCCCCAGGACAGGGCCGGACTATGGCTACACCTTC. Protein: CASSPRTGPDYGYTF.

The CDR3 DNA reads as TGTGCCAGCAGTTTAGCTAGCGGGAGGACCCTACAACCTGAGCAGTTCTTC. Translation: CASSLASGRTLQPEQFF. This sequence joins TRBV28 and TRBJ2-1; 11 bases line up with TRBD2. The trim removed 2 bases at V and 9 bases at J, leaving 12 bases unmatched. This CDR3 is built from 17 residues. Looked up from germline, CDR1 is MDHEN and CDR2 is SYDVKM.

This rearrangement joins TRBV29-1 to TRBJ1-1; 7 bases are a match to TRBD1. Germline assignment: CDR1 SQVTM and CDR2 ANQGSEA. The junction had 12 bases not matched to a gene; V was cut back by 7 bases and J by 1 base. This CDR3 is 15 amino acids long. The CDR3 here is CSARDSQVKNTEAFF. The CDR3 nucleotides read TGCAGCGCCCGGGACAGCCAAGTGAAGAACACTGAAGCTTTCTTT.